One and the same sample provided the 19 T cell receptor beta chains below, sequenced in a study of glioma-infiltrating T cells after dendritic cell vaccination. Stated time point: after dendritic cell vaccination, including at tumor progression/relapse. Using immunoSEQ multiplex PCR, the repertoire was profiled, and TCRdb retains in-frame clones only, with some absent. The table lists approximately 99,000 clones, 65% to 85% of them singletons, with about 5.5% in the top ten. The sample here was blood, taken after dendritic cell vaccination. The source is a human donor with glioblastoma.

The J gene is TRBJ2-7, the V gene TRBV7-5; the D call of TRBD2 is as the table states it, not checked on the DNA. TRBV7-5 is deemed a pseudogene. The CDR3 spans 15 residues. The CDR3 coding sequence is TGTGCCAGAAGCTTAGAGAGGCGGCACCCCTACGAGCAGTACTTC. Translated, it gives CARSLERRHPYEQYF.

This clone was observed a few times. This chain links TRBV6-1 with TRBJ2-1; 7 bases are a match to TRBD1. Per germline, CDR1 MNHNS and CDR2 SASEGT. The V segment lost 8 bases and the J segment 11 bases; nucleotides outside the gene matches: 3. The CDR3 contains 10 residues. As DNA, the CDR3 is TGTGCCAGCCGGACAGGCAAGCAGTTCTTC. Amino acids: CASRTGKQFF.

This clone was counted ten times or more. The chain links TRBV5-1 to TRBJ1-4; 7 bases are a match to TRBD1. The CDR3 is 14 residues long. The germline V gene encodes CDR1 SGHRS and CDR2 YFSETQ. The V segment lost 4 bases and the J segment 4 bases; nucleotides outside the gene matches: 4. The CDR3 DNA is TGCGCCAGCAGCGAGGGACAGCTTAATGAAAAACTGTTTTTT. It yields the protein CASSEGQLNEKLFF.

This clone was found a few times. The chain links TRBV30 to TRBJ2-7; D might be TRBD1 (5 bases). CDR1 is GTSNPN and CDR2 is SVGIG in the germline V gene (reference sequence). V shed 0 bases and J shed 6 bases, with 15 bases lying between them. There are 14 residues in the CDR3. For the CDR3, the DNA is TGTGCCTGGAGTGTAATGGGTGGGGCTGGCGAGCAGTACTTC. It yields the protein CAWSVMGGAGEQYF.

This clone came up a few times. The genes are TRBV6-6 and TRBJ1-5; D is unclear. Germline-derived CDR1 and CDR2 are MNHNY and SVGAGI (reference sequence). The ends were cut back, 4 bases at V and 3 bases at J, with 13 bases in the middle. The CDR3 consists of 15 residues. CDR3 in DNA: TGTGCCAGCAGTTTGAGAGGGTGGTCCAATCAGCCCCAGCATTTT. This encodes CASSLRGWSNQPQHF.

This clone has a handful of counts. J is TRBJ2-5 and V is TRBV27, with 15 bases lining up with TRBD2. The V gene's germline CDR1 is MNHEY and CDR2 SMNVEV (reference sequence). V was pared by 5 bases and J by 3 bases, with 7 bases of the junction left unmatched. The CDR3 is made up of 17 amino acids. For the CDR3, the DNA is TGTGCCAGCAGTCCGGGGTGGACTAGCGGGGGGGAAGAGACCCAGTACTTC. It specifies CASSPGWTSGGEETQYF.

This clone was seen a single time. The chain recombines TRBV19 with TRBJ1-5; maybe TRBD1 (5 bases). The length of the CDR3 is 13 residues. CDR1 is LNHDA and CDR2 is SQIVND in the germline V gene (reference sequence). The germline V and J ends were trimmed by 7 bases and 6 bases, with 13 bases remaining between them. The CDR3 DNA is TGTGCCAGTACTCCCCGGGGGGGTCAGCCCCAGCATTTT. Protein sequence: CASTPRGGQPQHF. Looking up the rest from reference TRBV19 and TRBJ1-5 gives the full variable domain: DGGITQSPKYLFRKEGQNVTLSCEQNLNHDAMYWYRQDPGQGLRLIYYSQIVNDFQKGDIAEGYSVSREKKESFPLTVTSAQKNPTAFYLCASTPRGGQPQHFGDGTRLSIL.

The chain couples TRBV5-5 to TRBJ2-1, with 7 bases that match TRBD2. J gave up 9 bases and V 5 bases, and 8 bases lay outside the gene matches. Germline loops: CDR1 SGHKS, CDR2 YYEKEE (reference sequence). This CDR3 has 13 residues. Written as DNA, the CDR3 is TGTGCCAGCAGTTGGGGGGGGGAGATTGAGCAGTTCTTC. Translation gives CASSWGGEIEQFF.

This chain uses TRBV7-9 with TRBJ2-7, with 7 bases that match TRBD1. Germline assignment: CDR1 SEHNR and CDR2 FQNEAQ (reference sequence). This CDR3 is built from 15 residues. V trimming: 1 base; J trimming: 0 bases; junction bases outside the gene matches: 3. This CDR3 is CASSLETGFSYEQYF. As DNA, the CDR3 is TGTGCCAGCAGCTTAGAGACAGGGTTCTCCTACGAGCAGTACTTC.

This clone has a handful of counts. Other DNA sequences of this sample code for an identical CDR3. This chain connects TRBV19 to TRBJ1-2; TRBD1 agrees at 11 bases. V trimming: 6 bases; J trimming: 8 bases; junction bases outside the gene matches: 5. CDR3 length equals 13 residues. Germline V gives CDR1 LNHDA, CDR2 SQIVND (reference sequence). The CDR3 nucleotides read TGTGCCAGTAGCCAAAGGACAGGGGGCGGCTACACCTTC. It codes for CASSQRTGGGYTF.

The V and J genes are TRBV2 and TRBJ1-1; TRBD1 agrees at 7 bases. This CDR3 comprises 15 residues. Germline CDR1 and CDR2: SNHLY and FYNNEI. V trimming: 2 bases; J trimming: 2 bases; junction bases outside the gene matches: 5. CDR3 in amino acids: CASSERGQRNTEAFF. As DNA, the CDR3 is TGTGCCAGCAGTGAAAGGGGACAGAGAAACACTGAAGCTTTCTTT.

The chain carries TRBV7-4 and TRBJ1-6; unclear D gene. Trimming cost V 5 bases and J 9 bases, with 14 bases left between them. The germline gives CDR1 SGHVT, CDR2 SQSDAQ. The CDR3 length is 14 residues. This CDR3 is CASSPQISRSPLHF. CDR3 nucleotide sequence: TGTGCCAGCAGCCCACAGATCAGTCGTTCACCCCTCCACTTT. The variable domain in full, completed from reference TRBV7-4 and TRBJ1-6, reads GAGVSQSPRYKVAKRGRDVALRCDSISGHVTLYWYRQTLGQGSEVLTYSQSDAQRDKSGRPSGRFSAERPERSVSTLKIQRTEQGDSAVYLCASSPQISRSPLHFGNGTRLTVT.

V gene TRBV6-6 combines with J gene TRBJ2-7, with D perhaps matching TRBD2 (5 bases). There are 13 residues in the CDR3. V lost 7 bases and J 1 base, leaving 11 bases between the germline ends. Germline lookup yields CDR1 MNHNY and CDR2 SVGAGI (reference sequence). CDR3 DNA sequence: TGTGCCAGCACGGCCGGGGTATCCTACGAGCAGTACTTC. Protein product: CASTAGVSYEQYF.

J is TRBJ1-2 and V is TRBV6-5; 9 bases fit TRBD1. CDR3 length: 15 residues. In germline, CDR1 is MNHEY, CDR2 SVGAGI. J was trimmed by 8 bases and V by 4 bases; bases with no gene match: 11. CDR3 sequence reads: CASSLHGQGLTGYTF. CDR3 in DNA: TGTGCCAGCAGTTTGCACGGACAGGGGTTGACGGGCTACACCTTC.

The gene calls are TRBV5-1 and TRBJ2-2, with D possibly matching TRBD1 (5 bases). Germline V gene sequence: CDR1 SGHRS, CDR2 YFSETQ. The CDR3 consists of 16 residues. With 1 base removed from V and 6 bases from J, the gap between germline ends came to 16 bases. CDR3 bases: TGCGCCAGCAGCTTGTTACAGGTTGAACGCGCCGGGGAGCTGTTTTTT. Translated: CASSLLQVERAGELFF.

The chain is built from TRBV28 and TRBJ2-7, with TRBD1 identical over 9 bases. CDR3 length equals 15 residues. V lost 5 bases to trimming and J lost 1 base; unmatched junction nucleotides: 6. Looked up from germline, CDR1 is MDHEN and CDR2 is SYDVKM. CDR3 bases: TGTGCCAGCAGTACGACAGGGGGGAAGTCCTACGAGCAGTACTTC. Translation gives CASSTTGGKSYEQYF. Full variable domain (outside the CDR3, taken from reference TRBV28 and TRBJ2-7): DVKVTQSSRYLVKRTGEKVFLECVQDMDHENMFWYRQDPGLGLRLIYFSYDVKMKEKGDIPEGYSVSREKKERFSLILESASTNQTSMYLCASSTTGGKSYEQYFGPGTRLTVT.

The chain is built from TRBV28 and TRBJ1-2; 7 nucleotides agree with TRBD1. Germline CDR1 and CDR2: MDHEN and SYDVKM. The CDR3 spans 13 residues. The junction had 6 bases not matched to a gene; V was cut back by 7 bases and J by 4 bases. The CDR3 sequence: CASIQGDAYGYTF. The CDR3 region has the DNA TGTGCCAGCATCCAGGGGGATGCCTATGGCTACACCTTC.

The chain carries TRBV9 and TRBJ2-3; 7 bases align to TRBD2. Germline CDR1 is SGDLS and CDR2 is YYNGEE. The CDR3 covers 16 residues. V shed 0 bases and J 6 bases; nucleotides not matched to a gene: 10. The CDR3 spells CASSVGRGSTMDTQYF. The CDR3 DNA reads TGTGCCAGCAGCGTAGGTCGCGGGAGTACAATGGATACGCAGTATTTT.

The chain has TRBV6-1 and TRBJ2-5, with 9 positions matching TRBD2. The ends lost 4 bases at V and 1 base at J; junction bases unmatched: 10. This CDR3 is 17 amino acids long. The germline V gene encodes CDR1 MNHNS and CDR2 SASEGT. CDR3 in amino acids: CASSVSSGGGGQETQYF. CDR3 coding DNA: TGTGCCAGCAGTGTCAGTTCGGGCGGGGGGGGCCAAGAGACCCAGTACTTC.